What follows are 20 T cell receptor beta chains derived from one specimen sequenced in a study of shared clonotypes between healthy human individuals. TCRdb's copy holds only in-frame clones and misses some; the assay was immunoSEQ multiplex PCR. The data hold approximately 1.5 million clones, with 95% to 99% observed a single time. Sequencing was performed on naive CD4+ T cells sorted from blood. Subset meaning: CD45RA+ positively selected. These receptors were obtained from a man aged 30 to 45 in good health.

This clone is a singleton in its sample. This CDR3 is CATSLERTYEQYF. CDR3 DNA sequence: TGTGCCACCTCCTTGGAGCGTACCTACGAGCAGTACTTC. The rearrangement links TRBV15 to TRBJ2-7; D is unresolved. V lost 8 bases and J 2 bases, leaving 13 bases between the germline ends. Germline V gene sequence: CDR1 LNHNV, CDR2 YYDKDF (reference sequence). The CDR3 runs to 13 residues. Full variable domain (outside the CDR3, taken from reference TRBV15 and TRBJ2-7): DAMVIQNPRYQVTQFGKPVTLSCSQTLNHNVMYWYQQKSSQAPKLLFHYYDKDFNNEADTPDNFQSRRPNTSFCFLDIRSPGLGDTAMYLCATSLERTYEQYFGPGTRLTVT.

CDR3 in DNA: TGTGCCAGCAGTGAGACAGGGGGAAGCTACGAGCAGTACTTC. Its protein is CASSETGGSYEQYF. The chain couples TRBV28 to TRBJ2-7, with TRBD1 identical over 9 bases. Germline CDR1 and CDR2: MDHEN and SYDVKM. This CDR3 contains 14 residues. After removal of 5 bases from V and 3 bases from J, the junction contained 5 bases not matched to a gene.

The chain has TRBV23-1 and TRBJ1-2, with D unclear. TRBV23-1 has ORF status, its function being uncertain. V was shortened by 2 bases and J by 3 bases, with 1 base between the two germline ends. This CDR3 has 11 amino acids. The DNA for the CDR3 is TGCGCCAGCAGTCAAGACTATGGCTACACCTTC. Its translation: CASSQDYGYTF.

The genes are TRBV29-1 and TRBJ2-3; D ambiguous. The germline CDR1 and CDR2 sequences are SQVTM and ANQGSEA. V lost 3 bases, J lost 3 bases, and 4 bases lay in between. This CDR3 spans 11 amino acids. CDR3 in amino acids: CSVDVTDTQYF. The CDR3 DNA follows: TGCAGCGTTGATGTTACAGATACGCAGTATTTT.

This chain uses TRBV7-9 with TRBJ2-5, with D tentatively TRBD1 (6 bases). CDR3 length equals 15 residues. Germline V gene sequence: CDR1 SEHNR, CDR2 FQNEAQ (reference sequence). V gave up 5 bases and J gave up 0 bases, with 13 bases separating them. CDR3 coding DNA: TGTGCCAGCAGCCTGAAACAGGGAAACCAAGAGACCCAGTACTTC. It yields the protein CASSLKQGNQETQYF.

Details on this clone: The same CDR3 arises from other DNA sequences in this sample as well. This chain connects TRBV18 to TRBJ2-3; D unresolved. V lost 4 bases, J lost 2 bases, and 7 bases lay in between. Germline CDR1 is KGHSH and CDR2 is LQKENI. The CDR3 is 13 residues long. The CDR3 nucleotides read TGTGCCAGCTCACTAGGAACCACAGATACGCAGTATTTT. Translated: CASSLGTTDTQYF.

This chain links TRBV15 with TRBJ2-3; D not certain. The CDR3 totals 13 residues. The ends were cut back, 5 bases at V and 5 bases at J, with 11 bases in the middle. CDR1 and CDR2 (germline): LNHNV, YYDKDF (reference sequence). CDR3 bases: TGTGCCACCAGCGGGCCCCGGAGAGATACGCAGTATTTT. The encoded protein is CATSGPRRDTQYF.

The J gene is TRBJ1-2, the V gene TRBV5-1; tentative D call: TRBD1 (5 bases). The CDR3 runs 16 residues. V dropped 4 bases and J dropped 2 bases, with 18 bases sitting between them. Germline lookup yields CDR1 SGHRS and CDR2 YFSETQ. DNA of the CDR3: TGCGCCAGCAGCGCGGTGCGTGGTGGGGGAAACTATGGCTACACCTTC. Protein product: CASSAVRGGGNYGYTF.

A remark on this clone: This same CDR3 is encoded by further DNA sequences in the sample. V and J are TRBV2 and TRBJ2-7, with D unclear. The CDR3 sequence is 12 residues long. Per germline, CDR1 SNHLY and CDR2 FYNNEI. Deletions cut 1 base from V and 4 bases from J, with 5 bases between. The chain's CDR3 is CASSEGGYEQYF. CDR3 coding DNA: TGTGCCAGCAGTGAAGGGGGTTACGAGCAGTACTTC.

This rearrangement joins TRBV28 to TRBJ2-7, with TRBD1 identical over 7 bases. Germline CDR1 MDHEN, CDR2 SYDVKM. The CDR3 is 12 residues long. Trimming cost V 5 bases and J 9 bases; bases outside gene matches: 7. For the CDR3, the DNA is TGTGCCAGCAGTCCTATTGGACAGGTGCAGTACTTC. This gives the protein CASSPIGQVQYF. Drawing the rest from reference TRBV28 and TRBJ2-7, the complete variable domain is DVKVTQSSRYLVKRTGEKVFLECVQDMDHENMFWYRQDPGLGLRLIYFSYDVKMKEKGDIPEGYSVSREKKERFSLILESASTNQTSMYLCASSPIGQVQYFGPGTRLTVT.

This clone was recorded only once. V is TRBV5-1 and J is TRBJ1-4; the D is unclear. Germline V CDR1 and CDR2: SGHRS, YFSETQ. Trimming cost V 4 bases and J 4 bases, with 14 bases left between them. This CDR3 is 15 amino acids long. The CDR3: CASSARPSDNEKLFF. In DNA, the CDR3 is TGCGCCAGCAGCGCCAGACCGTCGGATAATGAAAAACTGTTTTTT.

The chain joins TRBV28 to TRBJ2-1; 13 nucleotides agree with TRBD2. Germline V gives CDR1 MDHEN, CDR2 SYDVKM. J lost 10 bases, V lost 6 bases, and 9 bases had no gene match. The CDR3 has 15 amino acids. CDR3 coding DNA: TGTGCCAGCAGGGCGGGGACTAGCGGGACAGGGGAGCAGTTCTTC. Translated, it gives CASRAGTSGTGEQFF. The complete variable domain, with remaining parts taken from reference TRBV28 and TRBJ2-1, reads DVKVTQSSRYLVKRTGEKVFLECVQDMDHENMFWYRQDPGLGLRLIYFSYDVKMKEKGDIPEGYSVSREKKERFSLILESASTNQTSMYLCASRAGTSGTGEQFFGPGTRLTVL.

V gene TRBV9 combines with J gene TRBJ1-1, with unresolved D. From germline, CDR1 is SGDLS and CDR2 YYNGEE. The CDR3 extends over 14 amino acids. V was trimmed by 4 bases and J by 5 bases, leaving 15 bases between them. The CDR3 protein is CASSLRTETTEAFF. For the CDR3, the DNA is TGTGCCAGCAGCCTCCGGACCGAAACGACTGAAGCTTTCTTT.

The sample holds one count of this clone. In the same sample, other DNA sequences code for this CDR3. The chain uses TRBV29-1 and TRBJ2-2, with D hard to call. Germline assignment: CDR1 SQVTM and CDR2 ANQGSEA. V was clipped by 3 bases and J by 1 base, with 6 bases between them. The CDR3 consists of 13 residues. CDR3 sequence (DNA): TGCAGCGTTGACGTCGGGAACACCGGGGAGCTGTTTTTT. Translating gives CSVDVGNTGELFF.

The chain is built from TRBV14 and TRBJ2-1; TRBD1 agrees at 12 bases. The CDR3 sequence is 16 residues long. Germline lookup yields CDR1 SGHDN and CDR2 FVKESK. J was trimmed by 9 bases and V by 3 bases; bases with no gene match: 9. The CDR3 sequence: CASSHLPGQGAGEQFF. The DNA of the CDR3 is TGTGCCAGCAGCCATTTACCGGGACAGGGGGCTGGTGAGCAGTTCTTC.

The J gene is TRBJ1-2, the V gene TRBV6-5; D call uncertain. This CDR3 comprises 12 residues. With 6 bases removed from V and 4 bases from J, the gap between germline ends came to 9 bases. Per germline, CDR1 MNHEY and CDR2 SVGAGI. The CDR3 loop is CASRRTVYGYTF. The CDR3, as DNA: TGTGCCAGCAGGCGAACAGTCTATGGCTACACCTTC.

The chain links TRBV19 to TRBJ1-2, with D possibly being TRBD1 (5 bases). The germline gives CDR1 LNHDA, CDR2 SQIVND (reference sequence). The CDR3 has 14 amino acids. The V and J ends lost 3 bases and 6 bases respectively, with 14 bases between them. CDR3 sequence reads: CASSIRTTADGYTF. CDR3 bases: TGTGCCAGTAGTATTAGGACAACAGCTGATGGCTACACCTTC.

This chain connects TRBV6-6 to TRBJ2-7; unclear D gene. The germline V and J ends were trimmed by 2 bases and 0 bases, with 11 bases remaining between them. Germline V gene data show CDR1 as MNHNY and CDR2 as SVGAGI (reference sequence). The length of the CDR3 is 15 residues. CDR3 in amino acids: CASSYTVEDSYEQYF. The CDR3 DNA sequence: TGTGCCAGCAGTTACACGGTAGAGGACTCCTACGAGCAGTACTTC.

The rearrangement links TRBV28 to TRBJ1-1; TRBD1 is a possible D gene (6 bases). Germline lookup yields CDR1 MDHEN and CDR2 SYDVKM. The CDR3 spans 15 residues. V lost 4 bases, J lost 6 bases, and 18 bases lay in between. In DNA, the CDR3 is TGTGCCAGCAGTTCGGGTGGGACAAGATTCTCTGAAGCTTTCTTT. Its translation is CASSSGGTRFSEAFF.

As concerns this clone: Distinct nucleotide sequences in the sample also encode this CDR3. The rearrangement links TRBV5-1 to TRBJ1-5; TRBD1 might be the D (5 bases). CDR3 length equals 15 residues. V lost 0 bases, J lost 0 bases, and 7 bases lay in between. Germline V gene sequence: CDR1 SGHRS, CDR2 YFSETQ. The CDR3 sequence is CASSLGGSSNQPQHF. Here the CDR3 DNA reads TGCGCCAGCAGCTTGGGGGGGAGTAGCAATCAGCCCCAGCATTTT.